This T cell receptor (beta chain) was documented in a study of identical twins. Study-level findings and limits: Out-of-frame alpha sequences shared by twins showed excess low generation probability. Twins' surplus sharing was weaker for beta out-of-frame sequences.

Each CDR3 protein is one row after TCRdb ran MiXCR on the 5' RACE reads. The profile shows some 97,000 distinct CDR3 sequences, under 7% of them singletons. In this sample, this clonotype turned up many times. What it recognizes is unknown. The CDR3 contains 17 residues. Germline lookup yields CDR1 KGHSH and CDR2 LQKENI. Trimming took off 3 bases at V and 0 bases at J, with 14 bases between the two ends. The TCR sequence derives from a woman between 45 and 65 years old in good health. This rearrangement joins TRBV18 to TRBJ2-2; D unresolved. The sample taken for sequencing was memory T cells sorted from blood. The CDR3 loop reads CASSPLVAPANTGELFF. The CDR3 DNA reads as TGTGCCAGCTCACCCCTAGTCGCACCCGCGAACACCGGGGAGCTGTTTTTT.